This T cell receptor beta chain was recorded in a study of T cell changes during pregnancy in multiple sclerosis. Method: immunoSEQ multiplex PCR; TCRdb's copy keeps in-frame clones and lacks some. The data contain 70,000 to 100,000 clones, around 93% of them singletons. This sample comprised peripheral blood, obtained in the third trimester of pregnancy. The clonotype originates from a female donor with multiple sclerosis, enrolled in a pregnancy study.

The CDR3 protein is CASSLTGFAPFLGEQYF. DNA for the CDR3: TGTGCCAGCAGTTTGACAGGCTTTGCTCCCTTTTTAGGCGAGCAGTACTTC. The chain couples TRBV27 to TRBJ2-7, with D perhaps TRBD1 (6 bases). The CDR3 length is 17 residues. Trimming cost V 3 bases and J 6 bases, with 24 bases left between them. Germline-derived CDR1 and CDR2 are MNHEY and SMNVEV (reference sequence).